This is a list of T cell receptor beta chains from one sample in a study of blood T cell repertoires in COVID-19. TCRdb's copy holds only in-frame clones and misses some; the assay was immunoSEQ multiplex PCR. The sample has around 120,000 clones; approximately 70% are singletons. Sequencing was performed on peripheral blood. These receptors all come from a human donor with acute or convalescent COVID-19. The donor label of this sample is uncertain. Both conserved end residues are part of each CDR3. D genes are given only for firm matches. Size is stated for part of the rows, as once, few or many counts, or as a class when the clone is expanded.

j_call,v_call,clone_size,d_call,cdr3_aa,cdr3_nt
TRBJ2-1,TRBV18,.,.,CASSPRGATNEQFF,TGTGCCAGCTCACCACGGGGAGCGACCAATGAGCAGTTCTTC
TRBJ1-2,TRBV9,.,TRBD1,CASSVGGTVTDSFYGYTF,TGTGCCAGCAGCGTAGGTGGGACAGTGACCGATTCCTTCTATGGCTACACCTTC
TRBJ1-5,TRBV27,.,.,CASSLSSRGGNQPQHF,TGTGCCAGCAGTTTATCGTCACGGGGGGGCAATCAGCCCCAGCATTTT
TRBJ2-1,TRBV10-2,.,.,CASKGEFEQFF,TGCGCCAGCAAGGGGGAGTTTGAGCAGTTCTTC
TRBJ1-2,TRBV4-2,.,.,CASSQLDTNYGYTF,TGTGCCAGCAGCCAATTGGACACGAACTATGGCTACACCTTC
TRBJ2-1,TRBV19,.,TRBD2,CASSPEGLASNEQFF,TGTGCCAGTAGTCCAGAGGGACTAGCGTCAAATGAGCAGTTCTTC
TRBJ2-3,TRBV28,.,TRBD1,CASSSLDRGLWTDTQYF,TGTGCCAGCAGTTCCTTGGACAGGGGACTTTGGACAGATACGCAGTATTTT
TRBJ1-1,TRBV6-5,.,.,CASSRGGATEAFF,TGTGCCAGCAGTCGGGGGGGGGCCACTGAAGCTTTCTTT
TRBJ1-5,TRBV28,.,TRBD1,CASSTGAEGYSNQPQHF,TGTGCCAGCAGCACAGGGGCGGAGGGTTATAGCAATCAGCCCCAGCATTTT
TRBJ1-2,TRBV28,.,TRBD1,CASSSGQGPYGYTF,TGTGCCAGCAGTTCAGGACAGGGCCCCTATGGCTACACCTTC
TRBJ2-1,TRBV5-1,.,.,CASSRGDTSSYNEQFF,TGCGCCAGCAGCCGGGGGGACACGAGCTCCTACAATGAGCAGTTCTTC
TRBJ2-2,TRBV5-1,.,TRBD2,CASSFFGTKNTGELFF,TGCGCCAGCAGCTTTTTCGGGACTAAGAACACCGGGGAGCTGTTTTTT
TRBJ1-6,TRBV30,.,.,CAWNGDLNSPLHF,TGTGCCTGGAACGGAGACTTGAATTCACCCCTCCACTTT
TRBJ2-3,TRBV27,once,TRBD2,CASRFLVAGVPSTDTQYF,TGTGCCAGCAGGTTTCTGGTAGCGGGGGTCCCTAGCACAGATACGCAGTATTTT
TRBJ1-5,TRBV19,.,TRBD1,CASSKRTGGDSQPQHF,TGTGCCAGTAGCAAACGTACAGGGGGCGATTCTCAGCCCCAGCATTTT
TRBJ1-4,TRBV5-1,many,.,CASSSGPSNEKLFF,TGCGCCAGCAGCTCAGGGCCGTCGAATGAAAAACTGTTTTTT
TRBJ2-4,TRBV30,.,TRBD2,CAWSVWASGARAIQYF,TGTGCCTGGAGTGTATGGGCTAGCGGGGCCCGGGCCATTCAGTACTTC
TRBJ2-3,TRBV6-1,.,TRBD1,CASSEASGQGTGTQYF,TGTGCCAGCAGTGAAGCGTCCGGACAGGGTACGGGTACGCAGTATTTT
TRBJ2-5,TRBV10-2,.,.,CASSEFGPPSVQETQYF,TGCGCCAGCAGTGAGTTCGGGCCTCCTAGCGTCCAAGAGACCCAGTACTTC
TRBJ2-3,TRBV15,.,TRBD1,CATSRENYRGGTDTQYF,TGTGCCACCAGCAGAGAGAACTACAGGGGAGGCACAGATACGCAGTATTTT
TRBJ1-3,TRBV5-5,.,TRBD1,CASSVGTGRSGNTIYF,TGTGCCAGCAGCGTAGGGACAGGGCGATCAGGAAACACCATATATTTT
TRBJ2-7,TRBV2,few,TRBD1,CASTISGQGLGEQYF,TGTGCCAGCACTATCTCGGGACAGGGGCTCGGCGAGCAGTACTTC
TRBJ1-5,TRBV6-6,.,.,CASTLNRDNQPQHF,TGTGCCAGCACCTTAAACAGGGACAATCAGCCCCAGCATTTT
TRBJ2-2,TRBV12-3/TRBV12-4,few,TRBD2,CASTSGGALFF,TGTGCCAGTACTAGCGGGGGGGCGCTGTTTTTT
TRBJ1-1,TRBV6-6,.,TRBD1,CASRRPGQGNTEAFF,TGTGCCAGCAGGAGGCCGGGACAGGGGAACACTGAAGCTTTCTTT
TRBJ1-6,TRBV27,.,TRBD1,CASSLLGQGSPLHF,TGTGCCAGCAGTTTGCTGGGACAGGGTTCACCCCTCCACTTT
TRBJ1-5,TRBV6-5,.,.,CASRRGQGHQPQHF,TGTGCCAGCAGGCGGGGCCAAGGACATCAGCCCCAGCATTTT
TRBJ1-3,TRBV11-2,.,.,CASRNRHGLAGNTIYF,TGTGCCAGCAGAAACCGACACGGTTTAGCTGGAAACACCATATATTTT
TRBJ2-2,TRBV4-1,.,TRBD1,CASSRVGGTGFTGELFF,TGCGCCAGCAGCCGGGTAGGGGGGACAGGGTTCACCGGGGAGCTGTTTTTT
TRBJ1-4,TRBV18,.,TRBD1,CASSGQGNEKLFF,TGTGCCAGCTCCGGACAGGGTAATGAAAAACTGTTTTTT
TRBJ1-2,TRBV7-3,few,TRBD1,CASSSESGGRGYGYTF,TGTGCCAGCAGCTCCGAATCTGGGGGCAGGGGGTATGGCTACACCTTC
TRBJ2-5,TRBV7-9,.,TRBD2,CASSLIPSGGARETQYF,TGTGCCAGCAGCTTAATACCTAGCGGGGGGGCCCGAGAGACCCAGTACTTC
TRBJ2-2,TRBV5-1,.,.,CASSETLTSSGELFF,TGCGCCAGCAGCGAAACTCTCACTAGCTCGGGGGAGCTGTTTTTT
TRBJ2-7,TRBV4-1,few,.,CASSQGFGDTYEQYF,TGCGCCAGCAGCCAAGGATTCGGGGACACCTACGAGCAGTACTTC
TRBJ2-7,TRBV5-8,.,.,CASSLLGDEQYF,TGTGCCAGCAGCTTGTTAGGGGACGAGCAGTACTTC
TRBJ2-1,TRBV3-1/TRBV3-2,.,.,CASSPGQYGNEQFF,TGTGCCAGCAGCCCGGGACAATACGGGAATGAGCAGTTCTTC
TRBJ2-3,TRBV6-1,.,.,CASSESWAGTDTQYF,TGTGCCAGCAGTGAGTCGTGGGCTGGAACAGATACGCAGTATTTT
TRBJ2-7,TRBV30,once,.,CACGPRGEQYF,TGTGCCTGCGGGCCCCGGGGGGAGCAGTACTTC
TRBJ1-5,TRBV18,.,.,CASSLNGGSNQPQHF,TGTGCCAGCTCACTAAACGGCGGTAGCAATCAGCCCCAGCATTTT
TRBJ1-1,TRBV19,.,TRBD1,CASKRGQGNTEAFF,TGTGCCAGTAAGAGGGGACAGGGGAACACTGAAGCTTTCTTT
TRBJ1-1,TRBV7-9,.,.,CASSLEGMGTEAFF,TGTGCCAGCAGCTTGGAGGGTATGGGCACTGAAGCTTTCTTT
TRBJ1-2,TRBV25-1,few,.,CASSDATGPSYGYTF,TGTGCCAGCAGTGATGCGACAGGCCCTAGCTATGGCTACACCTTC
TRBJ2-7,TRBV4-1,.,TRBD1,CASSHTGGDEQYF,TGCGCCAGCAGCCACACAGGGGGCGACGAGCAGTACTTC
TRBJ1-2,TRBV5-1,.,.,CASSLGIGYGYTF,TGCGCCAGCAGCTTGGGAATCGGTTATGGCTACACCTTC
TRBJ2-7,TRBV5-6,.,TRBD1,CASSQTGGKVEQYF,TGTGCCAGCAGCCAGACAGGGGGCAAGGTCGAGCAGTACTTC
TRBJ2-5,TRBV29-1,once,.,CSVDEYQETQYF,TGCAGCGTTGACGAGTACCAAGAGACCCAGTACTTC
TRBJ2-7,TRBV5-6,.,.,CASSLRPRNFPLIYEQYF,TGTGCCAGCAGCTTGAGACCGCGGAACTTTCCCCTAATCTACGAGCAGTACTTC
TRBJ1-4,TRBV12-3/TRBV12-4,.,.,CASSFGLRELFF,TGTGCCAGCAGTTTCGGACTGCGTGAACTGTTTTTT
TRBJ2-5,TRBV4-2,.,TRBD2,CASSPGTSGGNQETQYF,TGTGCCAGCAGTCCCGGGACTAGCGGGGGGAATCAAGAGACCCAGTACTTC
TRBJ1-2,TRBV5-1,.,TRBD1,CASSLTGANGYTF,TGCGCCAGCAGCTTGACAGGGGCAAATGGCTACACCTTC
TRBJ2-2,TRBV13,once,TRBD1,CASSSTTGGRTGELFF,TGTGCCAGCAGCTCAACGACAGGGGGCCGCACCGGGGAGCTGTTTTTT
TRBJ1-4,TRBV24-1,.,.,CATSDRRGEKLFF,TGTGCCACCAGTGATCGTCGGGGTGAAAAACTGTTTTTT
TRBJ2-5,TRBV5-1,.,TRBD1,CASSRQGAESETQYF,TGCGCCAGCAGCAGACAGGGGGCGGAGAGCGAGACCCAGTACTTC
TRBJ1-1,TRBV29-1,.,.,CSVESDSNTEAFF,TGCAGCGTTGAGTCGGACTCGAACACTGAAGCTTTCTTT
TRBJ2-3,TRBV18,.,.,CASSDSSVDTQYF,TGTGCCAGCTCAGACAGCAGCGTAGATACGCAGTATTTT
TRBJ1-2,TRBV19,.,.,CASSIRNTRASYDYGYTF,TGTGCCAGTAGTATTAGAAACACGAGAGCGAGTTATGACTATGGCTACACCTTC
TRBJ1-1,TRBV10-3,.,TRBD1,CAISPDRETEAFF,TGTGCCATCAGCCCCGACAGGGAGACTGAAGCTTTCTTT
TRBJ2-1,TRBV29-1,.,TRBD1,CSGRDRTYNEQFF,TGCAGCGGCCGGGACAGGACTTACAATGAGCAGTTCTTC